These T cell receptor beta chains were read from a single sample in a study of blood T cell repertoires in COVID-19. TCRdb's table, derived via immunoSEQ multiplex PCR, lists solely in-frame clones and lacks some. This sample has around 300,000 clones; approximately 89% occur once, and the top ten carry about 5.7%. The sequenced material came from PBMCs or T cells enriched from blood (not recorded which). The receptors shown here come from a woman younger than 45 who had recovered from COVID-19. CDR3s include the opening cysteine and the closing phenylalanine or tryptophan. A D gene is named only where the DNA matches it firmly. The size of a clone is reported for some rows only, either as once, few or many, or as a class for expanded clones.

J gene	V gene	D gene	clone size	CDR3 DNA	CDR3 protein
TRBJ1-1	TRBV5-6	NA	NA	TGTGCCAGCAGCTGGACAGTACACATGAACACTGAAGCTTTCTTT	CASSWTVHMNTEAFF
TRBJ1-6	TRBV5-4	TRBD1	NA	TGTGCCAGCAGCCATTTAACAGGGGGCCGTGGAAATTCACCCCTCCACTTT	CASSHLTGGRGNSPLHF
TRBJ1-3	TRBV2	NA	NA	TGTGTCTCCCACCAGGATGCTGGAAACACCATATATTTT	CVSHQDAGNTIYF
TRBJ2-2	TRBV19	TRBD1	NA	TGTGCCAGTAGTACCCACTACAGGGGTTACGGCACCGGGGAGCTGTTTTTT	CASSTHYRGYGTGELFF
TRBJ1-1	TRBV7-9	NA	NA	TGTGCCAGCAGCATACGTACTAAGACTGAAGCTTTCTTT	CASSIRTKTEAFF
TRBJ1-1	TRBV12-3/TRBV12-4	NA	NA	TGTGCCAGCAGCTTCAGGTGGAACACTGAAGCTTTCTTT	CASSFRWNTEAFF
TRBJ1-2	TRBV6-6	NA	once	TGTGCCAGCAGTGTAGACAGGTCCCATGGCTACACCTTC	CASSVDRSHGYTF
TRBJ1-1	TRBV11-2	NA	NA	TGTGCCAGCAGCCTTTTTCAGGCGATGGGCACTGAAGCTTTCTTT	CASSLFQAMGTEAFF
TRBJ1-2	TRBV2	TRBD1	NA	TGTGCCAGCAGCCTCCAGGGACAGGGGGTAGGTGGCTACACCTTC	CASSLQGQGVGGYTF
TRBJ1-5	TRBV29-1	TRBD1	once	TGCAGCGTTTCGGACAGGGATAGTAGTCAGCCCCAGCATTTT	CSVSDRDSSQPQHF